This passage covers 26 T cell receptor beta chains from one sample sequenced in a study of blood T cells in healthy people across ages. A J-beta primer mix and a sample-barcoded 5' primer were used in a second PCR of roughly 6 to 11 cycles. Via MiXCR, TCRdb re-called the 5' RACE reads, giving one row per CDR3 protein. The sample has some 550,000 distinct CDR3 sequences; roughly 43% are singletons. Input material: blood. These receptors were taken from a man of 80 years or more in good health.

V usage is TRBV5-1 and J usage is TRBJ2-3; 8 bases match TRBD2. Germline values: CDR1 SGHRS, CDR2 YFSETQ. The ends lost 0 bases at V and 1 base at J; junction bases unmatched: 4. The CDR3 loop spans 16 amino acids. The CDR3 DNA is TGCGCCAGCAGCTTGGACCTTAGCGGGGGCACAGATACGCAGTATTTT. This gives the protein CASSLDLSGGTDTQYF.

This clonotype came up many times. The chain uses TRBV6-1 and TRBJ2-3; the match to TRBD1 covers 9 bases. The CDR3 has 15 residues. The J segment lost 0 bases and the V segment lost 6 bases, leaving 4 bases of the junction unmatched. Germline values: CDR1 MNHNS, CDR2 SASEGT. The CDR3 region is CASRRTGASTDTQYF. The CDR3 DNA reads as TGTGCCAGCAGACGGACAGGGGCGAGCACAGATACGCAGTATTTT.

This rearrangement joins TRBV18 to TRBJ2-7; D remains ambiguous. Germline assignment: CDR1 KGHSH and CDR2 LQKENI. The V gene lost 2 bases and the J gene lost 0 bases, with 8 bases spanning the gap. This CDR3 has 14 residues. The CDR3 reads CASSPNLDSYEQYF. CDR3 DNA sequence: TGTGCCAGCTCACCAAACCTGGACTCCTACGAGCAGTACTTC.

This clonotype has more than one count but fewer than ten. V is TRBV12-3 or TRBV12-4 and J is TRBJ2-7; 7 bases fit TRBD2. The CDR3 extends over 14 amino acids. V was pared by 6 bases and J by 3 bases, with 8 bases of the junction left unmatched. Here the CDR3 reads CASREAGDHYEQYF. As DNA, the CDR3 is TGTGCCAGCAGGGAGGCGGGAGACCACTACGAGCAGTACTTC.

The V call is TRBV29-1, the J call TRBJ1-1; D remains ambiguous. This CDR3 is built from 13 residues. V was cut by 6 bases and J by 3 bases, with 14 bases left in between. Germline values: CDR1 SQVTM, CDR2 ANQGSEA. CDR3 protein: CSVRWGGDTEAFF. Here the CDR3 DNA reads TGCAGCGTGAGGTGGGGAGGCGACACTGAAGCTTTCTTT.

The V call is TRBV7-2, the J call TRBJ1-1, with 8 nucleotides matching TRBD1. This CDR3 contains 14 residues. V shed 3 bases, J shed 4 bases, and the junction held 4 bases outside the gene matches. In germline, CDR1 is SGHTA, CDR2 FQGNSA. The CDR3, as DNA: TGTGCCAGCAGCTTCCCGGACAGGGCCACTGAAGCTTTCTTT. This translates into CASSFPDRATEAFF. The whole variable domain, filled in from reference TRBV7-2 and TRBJ1-1, reads GAGVSQSPSNKVTEKGKDVELRCDPISGHTALYWYRQSLGQGLEFLIYFQGNSAPDKSGLPSDRFSAERTGGSVSTLTIQRTQQEDSAVYLCASSFPDRATEAFFGQGTRLTVV.

The V and J genes are TRBV5-1 and TRBJ2-1; 7 nucleotides match TRBD2. After removal of 0 bases from V and 9 bases from J, the junction contained 12 bases not matched to a gene. This CDR3 is built from 16 residues. Germline-derived CDR1 and CDR2 are SGHRS and YFSETQ. CDR3: CASSLGSGGSWSEQFF. CDR3 sequence (DNA): TGCGCCAGCAGCTTGGGGAGTGGCGGGAGTTGGAGTGAGCAGTTCTTC.

This clonotype was detected a few times. The gene calls are TRBV30 and TRBJ2-4, with 8 bases identical to TRBD2. This CDR3 is 15 amino acids long. Germline-derived CDR1 and CDR2 are GTSNPN and SVGIG (reference sequence). With V trimmed by 2 bases and J by 1 base, 4 bases remained unmatched. CDR3 protein: CAWSSGGPAKNIQYF. The CDR3 nucleotides are TGTGCCTGGAGTTCGGGAGGGCCCGCCAAAAACATTCAGTACTTC.

The J gene is TRBJ2-3, the V gene TRBV7-2, with D unresolved. From germline, CDR1 is SGHTA and CDR2 FQGNSA. V gave up 3 bases and J gave up 1 base, with 11 bases separating them. The CDR3 length is 15 residues. CDR3 sequence: CASSLRRFGTDTQYF. DNA of the CDR3: TGTGCCAGCAGCTTGAGGCGCTTCGGCACAGATACGCAGTATTTT.

In the case of this clonotype: This could be a read error, since a much larger clone is one nucleotide away. The chain has TRBV6-5 and TRBJ1-2; D is unresolved. Trimming took 6 bases from V and 8 from J, leaving 13 bases between them. Germline CDR1 reads MNHEY; CDR2 reads SVGAGI. The CDR3 length is 12 residues. CDR3 amino acids: CASRPRTGGYTF. The CDR3 nucleotides are TGTGCCAGCAGGCCCCGGACGGGGGGCTACACCTTC.

This clonotype has just a few counts. The gene calls are TRBV7-9 and TRBJ2-3; D may be TRBD1 (7 bases). There are 14 residues in the CDR3. V dropped 5 bases and J dropped 4 bases, with 13 bases sitting between them. Germline values: CDR1 SEHNR, CDR2 FQNEAQ (reference sequence). CDR3 in DNA: TGTGCCAGCAGCCCCGGAGGGGGCGCAGATACGCAGTATTTT. It codes for CASSPGGGADTQYF.

The rearrangement joins TRBV5-1 to TRBJ2-7; 9 nucleotides line up with TRBD1. This CDR3 spans 14 amino acids. Germline lookup yields CDR1 SGHRS and CDR2 YFSETQ. V lost 6 bases to trimming and J lost 4 bases; unmatched junction nucleotides: 8. CDR3 amino acids: CASTLPGQGYEQYF. Here the CDR3 DNA reads TGCGCCAGCACCCTGCCGGGACAGGGATACGAGCAGTACTTC.

This clonotype was counted at least ten times. V gene TRBV6-5 combines with J gene TRBJ2-3, with TRBD1 as a possible D gene (6 bases). Trimming stripped 0 bases from V and 6 bases from J, with 13 bases between. CDR1 and CDR2 (germline): MNHEY, SVGAGI. The CDR3 runs to 15 residues. CDR3 sequence reads: CASSYSYGQPDTQYF. The CDR3 DNA reads TGTGCCAGCAGTTACTCCTACGGACAGCCCGATACGCAGTATTTT.

The rearrangement links TRBV12-3 or TRBV12-4 to TRBJ1-4, with D perhaps TRBD1 (6 bases). This CDR3 contains 12 residues. The germline V and J ends were trimmed by 6 bases and 7 bases, with 9 bases remaining between them. CDR3 sequence reads: CASSNRVEKLFF. CDR3 DNA: TGTGCCAGCAGCAACAGGGTTGAAAAACTGTTTTTT.

In the case of this clonotype: This clone may be a read error of a much larger clone one base away. The J gene is TRBJ2-5, the V gene TRBV6-6, with TRBD2 identical over 9 bases. Germline lookup yields CDR1 MNHNY and CDR2 SVGAGI (reference sequence). J gave up 11 bases and V 4 bases, and 14 bases lay outside the gene matches. There are 15 residues in the CDR3. The CDR3 coding sequence is TGTGCCAGCAGTTTATTATTAGCGGGGGTCGATGAGCAGTACTTC. Protein product: CASSLLLAGVDEQYF.

The V call is TRBV6-5, the J call TRBJ2-7, with a possible D match to TRBD2 (6 bases). Germline V gene lookup returns CDR1 MNHEY and CDR2 SVGAGI. V was shortened by 6 bases and J by 3 bases, with 21 bases between the two germline ends. The CDR3 consists of 16 residues. The CDR3 region has the DNA TGTGCCAGCAGAATAGCGGCGACAGACCTAAACTACGAGCAGTACTTC. Translating it yields CASRIAATDLNYEQYF.

This clonotype was seen a handful of times. J is TRBJ2-5 and V is TRBV9; tentative D call: TRBD1 (7 bases). The germline V and J ends were trimmed by 2 bases and 5 bases, with 19 bases remaining between them. Germline assignment: CDR1 SGDLS and CDR2 YYNGEE. This CDR3 has 16 amino acids. CDR3 in DNA: TGTGCCAGCAGCGTCCGTCCGTCAGGGGGGAAGGAGACCCAGTACTTC. This gives the protein CASSVRPSGGKETQYF.

This clonotype was seen a few times. The chain has TRBV10-3 and TRBJ2-1; 8 nucleotides agree with TRBD2. CDR1 is ENHRY, CDR2 SYGVKD, per germline. The CDR3 consists of 16 residues. V shed 0 bases and J 2 bases; nucleotides not matched to a gene: 3. CDR3 region: CAISESPTSAYNEQFF. The DNA for the CDR3 is TGTGCCATCAGTGAGTCCCCGACTAGCGCCTACAATGAGCAGTTCTTC.

This clonotype showed up just a few times. The V and J genes are TRBV20-1 and TRBJ2-5, with 10 bases matching TRBD2. Trimming at V came to 2 bases and at J to 4 bases, leaving 10 bases not matched to a gene. CDR1 is DFQATT, CDR2 SNEGSKA, per germline (reference sequence). The CDR3 totals 16 residues. CDR3 sequence (DNA): TGCAGTGCTAGAAATTCCGCTAGCGGGAGTCTAGAGACCCAGTACTTC. Its protein product is CSARNSASGSLETQYF.

This rearrangement joins TRBV20-1 to TRBJ2-1; 9 bases map to TRBD2. The CDR3 runs 14 residues. The germline CDR1 and CDR2 sequences are DFQATT and SNEGSKA (reference sequence). V lost 5 bases and J lost 6; bases outside the gene matches: 8. CDR3 nucleotides: TGCAGTGCTGGTCGGGCTAGCGGGACCAATGAGCAGTTCTTC. It is translated as CSAGRASGTNEQFF.

The J gene is TRBJ2-2, the V gene TRBV12-3 or TRBV12-4; D unclear. Trimming shortened V by 8 bases and J by 8 bases, and 6 bases separated the two germline ends. The CDR3 consists of 10 residues. CDR3 sequence: CASLTGELFF. As DNA, the CDR3 is TGTGCCAGCCTCACGGGGGAGCTGTTTTTT.

Written as DNA, the CDR3 is TGTGCCAGCAGTGAAATGGGGCTGGGCACTGAAGCTTTCTTT. Its protein product is CASSEMGLGTEAFF. This chain uses TRBV2 with TRBJ1-1, with TRBD1 as a possible D gene (5 bases). Germline V gene lookup returns CDR1 SNHLY and CDR2 FYNNEI. V shed 2 bases and J shed 4 bases, with 11 bases lying between them. The CDR3 is made up of 14 amino acids.

This clonotype was seen just once. One end of the junction varies from germline; a read error may be responsible. The chain is built from TRBV5-5 and TRBJ2-3; a possible D gene is TRBD2 (6 bases). The CDR3 length is 13 residues. Germline assignment: CDR1 SGHKS and CDR2 YYEKEE (reference sequence). Here the CDR3 DNA reads TGTGCCAGCACCTTGGGACTTTTGGATACGCAGTATTTT. Translating gives CASTLGLLDTQYF.

This clonotype was counted between two and nine times. The gene calls are TRBV7-2 and TRBJ2-7; D is unresolved. In germline, CDR1 is SGHTA, CDR2 FQGNSA. The V gene lost 1 base and the J gene lost 4 bases, with 14 bases spanning the gap. CDR3 length: 15 residues. In nucleotides, the CDR3 is TGTGCCAGCAGCTTAGGTTTCGGCTCCCAATACGAGCAGTACTTC. It translates to CASSLGFGSQYEQYF. The full variable domain, rest sourced from reference TRBV7-2 and TRBJ2-7, is GAGVSQSPSNKVTEKGKDVELRCDPISGHTALYWYRQSLGQGLEFLIYFQGNSAPDKSGLPSDRFSAERTGGSVSTLTIQRTQQEDSAVYLCASSLGFGSQYEQYFGPGTRLTVT.

Only a few counts were recorded for this clonotype. The chain couples TRBV15 to TRBJ2-3; D is perhaps TRBD1 (5 bases). Germline lookup yields CDR1 LNHNV and CDR2 YYDKDF (reference sequence). The CDR3 is 14 residues long. The ends were cut back, 0 bases at V and 5 bases at J, with 9 bases in the middle. CDR3 amino acids: CATSRDGAEDTQYF. The CDR3 DNA reads TGTGCCACCAGCAGAGATGGGGCGGAAGATACGCAGTATTTT.

This chain joins TRBV7-2 and TRBJ2-3; 12 bases match TRBD2. Germline trimming cut 5 bases from V and 4 bases from J; bases unmatched to any gene: 4. CDR1 and CDR2 from the germline V gene are SGHTA and FQGNSA. CDR3 length equals 15 residues. In DNA, the CDR3 is TGTGCCAGCAGCCCGACTAGCGGGAGTGCAGATACGCAGTATTTT. This encodes CASSPTSGSADTQYF.